Listed below are T cell receptor beta chains from one sample, sequenced in a study of cytomegalovirus exposure and HLA in healthy donors. The method was immunoSEQ multiplex PCR; TCRdb's version includes in-frame clones alone and lacks a portion of them. The repertoire holds around 120,000 clones, with about 90% as singletons. The source material was PBMCs. Source of these receptors: a woman between 18 and 30 years old in good health and CMV-seronegative. CDR3s include the opening cysteine and the closing phenylalanine or tryptophan. The D gene is left open where the match is weak. Size values are once, few and many counts, or a class for expanded clones, and some rows have none.

TRBJ2-5 | . | TRBD1 | TRBV11-1 | TGTGCCAGCAGCTACGGACAGGGAAAAGAGACCCAGTACTTC | CASSYGQGKETQYF
TRBJ2-3 | . | TRBD2 | TRBV6-5 | TGTGCCAGCAGTTCTTCTAGCGGGGGGTGGGATACGCAGTATTTT | CASSSSSGGWDTQYF
TRBJ1-2 | . | TRBD1 | TRBV18 | TGTGCCAGCTCGTTCGGACAGGGGAGCTACACCTTC | CASSFGQGSYTF
TRBJ2-3 | few | . | TRBV2 | TGTGCCAGCATACCAGCCCTAGTCACAGATACGCAGTATTTT | CASIPALVTDTQYF
TRBJ2-7 | once | TRBD2 | TRBV9 | TGTGCCAGCAGCGTAGGGGTAGCGGGAGGCTACGAGCAGTACTTC | CASSVGVAGGYEQYF
TRBJ2-7 | . | . | TRBV11-2 | TGTGCCAGCAGCTTAGGGGCAGGCTCCTACGAGCAGTACTTC | CASSLGAGSYEQYF
TRBJ2-7 | . | TRBD2 | TRBV11-2 | TGTGCCAGCAGCTCCGGGGGGGGCTCAGGCGAGCAGTACTTC | CASSSGGGSGEQYF
TRBJ2-5 | . | . | TRBV9 | TGTGCCAGCAGCGGCAGGGGCCGACTCCAAGAGACCCAGTACTTC | CASSGRGRLQETQYF
TRBJ1-5 | . | TRBD1 | TRBV28 | TGTGCCAGCAGACCCTCGACAGGGCGGGCCAATCAGCCCCAGCATTTT | CASRPSTGRANQPQHF
TRBJ2-1 | . | TRBD2 | TRBV5-4 | TGTGCCAGCAGCTATACTAGCGGAGCACACAATGAGCAGTTCTTC | CASSYTSGAHNEQFF
TRBJ2-6 | . | TRBD1 | TRBV6-1 | TGTGCCAGCAGTTCAGGGGGTGGGGCCAACGTCCTGACTTTC | CASSSGGGANVLTF
TRBJ1-1 | few | . | TRBV28 | TGTGCCAGCAGTTTGGGGGGGGCAAAAAGGACTGAAGCTTTCTTT | CASSLGGAKRTEAFF
TRBJ2-1 | . | TRBD2 | TRBV11-3 | TGTGCCAGCAGCTCCCGAGCGGGAGCTCGGAATGAGCAGTTCTTC | CASSSRAGARNEQFF
TRBJ2-3 | . | TRBD2 | TRBV5-8 | TGTGCCAGCTCACTAGCGGGGACAGATACGCAGTATTTT | CASSLAGTDTQYF
TRBJ1-2 | once | . | TRBV6-5 | TGTGCCAGCAGTTACACGGGGGGTCCTAACTATGGCTACACCTTC | CASSYTGGPNYGYTF
TRBJ2-5 | . | TRBD2 | TRBV9 | TGTGCCAGCAGCGCCTCAGGAGGGAGGGGTGAGACCCAGTACTTC | CASSASGGRGETQYF
TRBJ2-7 | once | TRBD1 | TRBV6-7 | TGTGCCAGCAGTTATGGGGGTACCGGGACAGAGAAATACGAGCAGTACTTC | CASSYGGTGTEKYEQYF